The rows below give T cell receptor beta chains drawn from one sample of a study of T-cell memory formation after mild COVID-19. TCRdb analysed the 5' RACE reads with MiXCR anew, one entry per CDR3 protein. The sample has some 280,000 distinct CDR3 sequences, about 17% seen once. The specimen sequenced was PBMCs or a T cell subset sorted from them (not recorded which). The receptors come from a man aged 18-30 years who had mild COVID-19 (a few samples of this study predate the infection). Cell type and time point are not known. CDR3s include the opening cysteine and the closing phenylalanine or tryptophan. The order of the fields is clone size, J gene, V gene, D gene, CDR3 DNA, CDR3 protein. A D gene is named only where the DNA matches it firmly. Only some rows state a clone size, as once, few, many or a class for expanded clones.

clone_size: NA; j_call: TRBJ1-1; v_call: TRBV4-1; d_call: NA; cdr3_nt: TGCGCCAGCAGCCAAGTGGGGGGCCTGAACACTGAAGCTTTCTTT; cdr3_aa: CASSQVGGLNTEAFF
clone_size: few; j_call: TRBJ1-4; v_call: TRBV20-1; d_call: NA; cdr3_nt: TGCAGTGCTACTCAGGGTGGGACAACTAATGAAAAACTGTTTTTT; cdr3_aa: CSATQGGTTNEKLFF
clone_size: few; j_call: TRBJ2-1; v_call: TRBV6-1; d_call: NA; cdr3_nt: TGTGCCAGCAGCGCCACCGGGTTGGGGAGGAATGAGCAGTTCTTC; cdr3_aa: CASSATGLGRNEQFF
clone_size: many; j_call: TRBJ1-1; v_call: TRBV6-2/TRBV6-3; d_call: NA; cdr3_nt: TGTGCCAGCACCAACGGGAGGAACACTGAAGCTTTCTTT; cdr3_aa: CASTNGRNTEAFF
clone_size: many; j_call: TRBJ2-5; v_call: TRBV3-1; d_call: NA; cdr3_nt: TGTGCCAGCAGCCAAGATGCAGGGAAAGAGACCCAGTACTTC; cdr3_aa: CASSQDAGKETQYF
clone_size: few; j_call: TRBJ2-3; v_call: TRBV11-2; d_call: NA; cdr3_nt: TGTGCCAGCAGACATTCCAGGGTGGGGGCAGATACGCAGTATTTT; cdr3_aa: CASRHSRVGADTQYF
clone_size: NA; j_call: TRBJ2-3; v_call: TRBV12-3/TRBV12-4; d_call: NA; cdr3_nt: TGTGCCAGCAGTCTGAGGCGGGGAGACACAGATACGCAGTATTTT; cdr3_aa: CASSLRRGDTDTQYF
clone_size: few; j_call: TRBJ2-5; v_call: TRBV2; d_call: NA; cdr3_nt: TGTGCCAGCAGTGAAGGTTCTACCCCGTACTTC; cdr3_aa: CASSEGSTPYF
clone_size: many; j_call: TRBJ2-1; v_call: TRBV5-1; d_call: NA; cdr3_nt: TGTGCCAGCAGCTTAGGGATGAGCTCCTACAATGAGCAGTTCTTC; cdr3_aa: CASSLGMSSYNEQFF
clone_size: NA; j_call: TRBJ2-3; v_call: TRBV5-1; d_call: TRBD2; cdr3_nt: TGCGCCAGCAGCTTCGCTTTGGCGGGGGGCACAGATACGCAGTATTTT; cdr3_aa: CASSFALAGGTDTQYF
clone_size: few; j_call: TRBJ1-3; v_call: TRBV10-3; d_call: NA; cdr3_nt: TGTGCCATCAGTATAAATTCTGGAAACACCATATATTTT; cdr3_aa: CAISINSGNTIYF
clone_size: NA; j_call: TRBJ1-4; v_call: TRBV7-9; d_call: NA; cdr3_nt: TGTGCCAGCACGGAGAATGAAAAACTGTTTTTT; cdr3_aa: CASTENEKLFF
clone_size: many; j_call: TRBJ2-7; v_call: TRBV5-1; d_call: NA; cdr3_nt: TGCGCCAGCAGCTGGAGACCCGTATCCTACGAGCAGTACTTC; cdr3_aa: CASSWRPVSYEQYF
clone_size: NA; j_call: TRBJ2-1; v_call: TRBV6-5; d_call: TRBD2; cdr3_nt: TGTGCCAGCAGTTCCCTTCGGCGGGGGGTATACAATGAGCAGTTCTTC; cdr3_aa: CASSSLRRGVYNEQFF
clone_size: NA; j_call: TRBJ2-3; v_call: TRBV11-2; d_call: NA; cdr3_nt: TGTGCCAGCAGCCAAGGAGGGTCCACCCAGTATGATACGCAGTATTTT; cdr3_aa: CASSQGGSTQYDTQYF
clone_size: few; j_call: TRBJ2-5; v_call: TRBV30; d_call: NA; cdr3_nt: TGTGCCTGGAGCAGCGTAGAGACCCAGTACTTC; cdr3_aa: CAWSSVETQYF
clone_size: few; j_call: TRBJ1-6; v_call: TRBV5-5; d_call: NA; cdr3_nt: TGTGCCAGCAGACGCGTGCAGGTCAGAGATTCACCCCTCCACTTT; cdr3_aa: CASRRVQVRDSPLHF
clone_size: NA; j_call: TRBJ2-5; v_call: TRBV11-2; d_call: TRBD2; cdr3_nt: TGTGCCAGCAGTTTTATAGCGGGAAAAGAGACCCAGTACTTC; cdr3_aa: CASSFIAGKETQYF
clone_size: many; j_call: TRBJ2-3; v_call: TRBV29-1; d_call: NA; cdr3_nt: TGCAGCGTTGCGGGACCAATCTATGGCACAGATACGCAGTATTTT; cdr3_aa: CSVAGPIYGTDTQYF
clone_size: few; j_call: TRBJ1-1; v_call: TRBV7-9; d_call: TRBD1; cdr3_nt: TGTGCCAGCAGCCCTATCTCCAGCAGGGGGGTTGAAGCTTTCTTT; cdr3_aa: CASSPISSRGVEAFF
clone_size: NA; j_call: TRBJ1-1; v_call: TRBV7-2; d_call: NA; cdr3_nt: TGTGCCAGCAGCCGGGCCCTAAACACTGAAGCTTTCTTT; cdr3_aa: CASSRALNTEAFF
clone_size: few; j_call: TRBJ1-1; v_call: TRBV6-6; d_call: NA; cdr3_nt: TGTGCCAGCACCTTGGACGGAACCAACACTGAAGCTTTCTTT; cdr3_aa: CASTLDGTNTEAFF
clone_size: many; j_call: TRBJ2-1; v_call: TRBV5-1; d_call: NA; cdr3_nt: TGCGCCAGCAGCTTGGCGGGGGGCCGACTCTCGGAGCAGTTCTTC; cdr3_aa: CASSLAGGRLSEQFF
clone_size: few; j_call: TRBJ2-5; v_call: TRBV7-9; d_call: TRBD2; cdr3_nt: TGTGCCAGCAGCCGTCGTGCGGGGGGAAACCAAGAGACCCAGTACTTC; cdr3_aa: CASSRRAGGNQETQYF
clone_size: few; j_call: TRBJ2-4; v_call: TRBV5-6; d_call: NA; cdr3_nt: TGTGCCAGCAGCCCGGCGGACGGAGCCAAAAACATTCAGTACTTC; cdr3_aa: CASSPADGAKNIQYF
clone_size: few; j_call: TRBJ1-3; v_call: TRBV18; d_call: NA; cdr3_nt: TGTGCCAGCTCACCGTTTCAGGACCACTCTGGAAACACCATATATTTT; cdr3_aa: CASSPFQDHSGNTIYF
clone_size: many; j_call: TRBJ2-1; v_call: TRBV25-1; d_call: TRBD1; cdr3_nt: TGTGCCAGCAGGAATTATGGGACAGGGGACAATGAGCAGTTCTTC; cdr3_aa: CASRNYGTGDNEQFF
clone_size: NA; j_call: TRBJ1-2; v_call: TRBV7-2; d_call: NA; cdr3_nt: TGTGCCAGCATCTCCGGGACGGCCTTGGGCTACACCTTC; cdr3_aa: CASISGTALGYTF
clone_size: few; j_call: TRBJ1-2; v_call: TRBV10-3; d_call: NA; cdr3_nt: TGTGCCATCAGGGGGGTAGGGACTACCGATGGCTACACCTTC; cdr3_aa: CAIRGVGTTDGYTF
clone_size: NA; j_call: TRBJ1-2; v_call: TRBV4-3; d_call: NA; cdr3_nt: TGCGCCAGCAGCCAAGTTATCGGGGGGCTCGGTGGCTACACCTTC; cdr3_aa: CASSQVIGGLGGYTF
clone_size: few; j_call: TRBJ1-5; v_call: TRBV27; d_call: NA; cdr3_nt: TGTGCCAGCAGTTTCGAAGGCATGGACAATCAGCCCCAGCATTTT; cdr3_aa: CASSFEGMDNQPQHF
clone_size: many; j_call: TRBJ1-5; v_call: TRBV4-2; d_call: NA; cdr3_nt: TGTGCCAGCAGCCAAGAGTGGGGCGGCCAGCCCCAGCATTTT; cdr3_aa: CASSQEWGGQPQHF
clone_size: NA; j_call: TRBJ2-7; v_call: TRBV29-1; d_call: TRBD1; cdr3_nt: TGCAGCGTTGAGATCGGGACAGAAGCTCTCGAGCAGTACTTC; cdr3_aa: CSVEIGTEALEQYF
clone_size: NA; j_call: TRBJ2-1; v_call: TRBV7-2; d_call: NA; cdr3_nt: TGTGCCAGCAACCATGGGGGGCTGGTCTACAATGAGCAGTTCTTC; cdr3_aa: CASNHGGLVYNEQFF
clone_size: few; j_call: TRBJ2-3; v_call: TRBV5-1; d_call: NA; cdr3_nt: TGCGCCAGCAGCTTGATTCTCTCGGATACGCAGTATTTT; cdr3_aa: CASSLILSDTQYF
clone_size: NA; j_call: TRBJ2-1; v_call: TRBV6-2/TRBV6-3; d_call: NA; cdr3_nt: TGTGCCAGCAGTCGATATTACAATGAGCAGTTCTTC; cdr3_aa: CASSRYYNEQFF
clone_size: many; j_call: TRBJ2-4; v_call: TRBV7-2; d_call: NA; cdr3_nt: TGTGCCAGCAGCTCTCTCGTAGGCATTCAGTACTTC; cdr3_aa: CASSSLVGIQYF
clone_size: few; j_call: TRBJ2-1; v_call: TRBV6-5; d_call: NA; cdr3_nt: TGTGCCAGCAGTTACTCGGACGGTGAGCAGTTCTTC; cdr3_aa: CASSYSDGEQFF
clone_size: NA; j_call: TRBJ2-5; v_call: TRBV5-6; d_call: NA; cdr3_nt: TGTGCCAGCAGCTTGGACGGGCCAGGCATATCCTTC; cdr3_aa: CASSLDGPGISF
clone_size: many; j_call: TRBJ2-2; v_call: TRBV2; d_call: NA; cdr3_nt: TGTGCCAGCACCAGGAACACCGGGGAGCTGTTTTTT; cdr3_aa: CASTRNTGELFF
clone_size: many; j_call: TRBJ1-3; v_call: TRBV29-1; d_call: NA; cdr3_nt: TGCAGCGTTCTCAGGCACGAATCTGGAAACACCATATATTTT; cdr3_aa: CSVLRHESGNTIYF
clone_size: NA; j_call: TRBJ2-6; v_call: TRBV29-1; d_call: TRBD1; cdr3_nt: TGCAGCGTTGGTCAGGGGGCGCCTGGGGCCAACGTCCTGACTTTC; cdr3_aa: CSVGQGAPGANVLTF
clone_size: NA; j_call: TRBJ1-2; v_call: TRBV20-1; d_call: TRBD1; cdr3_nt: TGCAGTGCTAGAGATACCTCCGGACAGGGGGCAGGTGGCTACACCTTC; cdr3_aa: CSARDTSGQGAGGYTF
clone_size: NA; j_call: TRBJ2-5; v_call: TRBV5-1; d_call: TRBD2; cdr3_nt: TGCGCCAGCAGCTTGGCCAAGGCTAGCGGGGGGACTACCCAAGAGACCCAGTACTTC; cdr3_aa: CASSLAKASGGTTQETQYF
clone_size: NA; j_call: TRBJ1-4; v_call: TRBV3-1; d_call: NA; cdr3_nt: TGTGCCATCCCCCACGGCGAAAAACTGTTTTTT; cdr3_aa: CAIPHGEKLFF
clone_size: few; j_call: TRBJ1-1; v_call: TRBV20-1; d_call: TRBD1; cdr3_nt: TGCAGTGCTAGACAACAGGGGCACCCTAGTTGGAACACTGAAGCTTTCTTT; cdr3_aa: CSARQQGHPSWNTEAFF
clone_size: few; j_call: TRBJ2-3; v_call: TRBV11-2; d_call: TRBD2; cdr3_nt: TGTGCCAGCAGCCCGGGACTAGCGGCTGGCACAGATACGCAGTATTTT; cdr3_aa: CASSPGLAAGTDTQYF
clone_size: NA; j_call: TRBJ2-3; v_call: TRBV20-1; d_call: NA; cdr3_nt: TGCAGTGCTAGATGGGAGGGCACAGATACGCAGTATTTT; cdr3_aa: CSARWEGTDTQYF
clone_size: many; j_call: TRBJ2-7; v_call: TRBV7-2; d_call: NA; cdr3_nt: TGTGCCAGCAGCTTAAAGTGGGTCTACGAGCAGTACTTC; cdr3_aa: CASSLKWVYEQYF
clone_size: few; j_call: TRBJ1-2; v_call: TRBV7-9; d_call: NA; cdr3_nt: TGTGCCAGTGAGCCGGGGCGAGGTGGCTACACCTTC; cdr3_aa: CASEPGRGGYTF
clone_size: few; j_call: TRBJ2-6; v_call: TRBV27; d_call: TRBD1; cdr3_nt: TGTGCCAGCAGTTTATATTACGGGACAGGGGGCTCTGGGGCCAACGTCCTGACTTTC; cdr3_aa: CASSLYYGTGGSGANVLTF
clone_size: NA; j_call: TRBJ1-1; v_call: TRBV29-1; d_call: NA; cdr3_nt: TGCAGCGTTGAACGTACGGGTATGAACACTGAAGCTTTCTTT; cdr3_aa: CSVERTGMNTEAFF
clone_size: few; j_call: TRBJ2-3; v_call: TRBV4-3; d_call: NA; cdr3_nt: TGCGCCAGCAGCCAAGAGAGCGTCGGCACAGATACGCAGTATTTT; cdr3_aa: CASSQESVGTDTQYF
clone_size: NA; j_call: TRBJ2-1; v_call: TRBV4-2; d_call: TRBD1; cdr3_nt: TGTGCCAGCAGCCACCGAACAGGGGGTATTTACAATGAGCAGTTCTTC; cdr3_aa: CASSHRTGGIYNEQFF
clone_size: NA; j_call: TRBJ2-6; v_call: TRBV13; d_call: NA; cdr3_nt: TGTGCCAGCAGCGGCCCCCGGGTCTCTGGGGCCAACGTCCTGACTTTC; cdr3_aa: CASSGPRVSGANVLTF
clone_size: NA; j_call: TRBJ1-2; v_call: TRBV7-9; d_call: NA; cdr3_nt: TGTGCCAGCAGCTTAGGAGTCGCGGATGGCTACACCTTC; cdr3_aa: CASSLGVADGYTF
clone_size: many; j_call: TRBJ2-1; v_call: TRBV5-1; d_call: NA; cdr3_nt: TGCGCCAGCAGCTTGGCCGGGAACAATGAGCAGTTCTTC; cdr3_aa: CASSLAGNNEQFF
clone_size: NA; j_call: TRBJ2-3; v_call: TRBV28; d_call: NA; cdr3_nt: TGTGCCAGCCGGTCCCCGCTGTATACGCAGTATTTT; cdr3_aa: CASRSPLYTQYF
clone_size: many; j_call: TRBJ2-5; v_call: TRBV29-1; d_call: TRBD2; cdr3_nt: TGCAGCGTTGAAGATCTCCATCGGGGGGACTTCTGGCACCAGTACTTC; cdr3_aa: CSVEDLHRGDFWHQYF